This T cell receptor (beta chain) is from a study of blood T cell repertoires in COVID-19. Participants came from about 23 US areas, aged roughly 18 to 89 years. Symptom resolution, clearance, or two negative PCRs marked the recovered donors of Cohort 3. Only in-frame clones appear in the TCRdb table, and some are missing; sequencing was by immunoSEQ multiplex PCR. The sample contains 150,000 to 200,000 clones, 75% to 90% of which appear only once. Trimming shortened V by 8 bases and J by 4 bases, and 21 bases separated the two germline ends. The CDR3 is 16 amino acids. Germline CDR1 LNHDA, CDR2 SQIVND (reference sequence).

This chain links TRBV19 with TRBJ1-5, with TRBD1 as a possible D gene (6 bases). The receptor was isolated from a man aged 40-50 years who had recovered from COVID-19. The sample was PBMCs or T cells enriched from blood (not recorded which). The CDR3 DNA reads TGTGCCAGTGGCGAGCCCTCCGGGACAACTAATCAGCCCCAGCATTTT. This sequence encodes CASGEPSGTTNQPQHF.